These 17 T cell receptor beta chains originate from one sample sequenced in a study of T cell responses to AZD1222 COVID-19 vaccine. The assay was immunoSEQ multiplex PCR, and TCRdb's table has in-frame clones only and misses some. The sample lists 95,000 to 110,000 clones, 88% seen once, with 8% to 9% in the top ten. Sequenced material: peripheral blood, taken on day 0 of AZD1222 vaccination. These receptors were taken from an adult in good health.

The V gene is TRBV28, the J gene TRBJ2-7; D is undetermined. CDR1 and CDR2 (germline): MDHEN, SYDVKM. The ends were cut back, 8 bases at V and 6 bases at J, with 14 bases in the middle. This CDR3 contains 12 residues. The CDR3, as DNA: TGTGCCAGCGGGCCCCCCTGGACCGAGCAGTACTTC. Encoded protein: CASGPPWTEQYF.

The J gene is TRBJ1-4, the V gene TRBV5-6; 9 nucleotides match TRBD1. Germline V gives CDR1 SGHDT, CDR2 YYEEEE. This CDR3 spans 16 amino acids. With V trimmed by 5 bases and J by 0 bases, 5 bases remained unmatched. CDR3 nucleotides: TGTGCCAGCAGATCCGGGACAGGGACAACTAATGAAAAACTGTTTTTT. It yields the protein CASRSGTGTTNEKLFF.

This chain links TRBV19 with TRBJ1-5, with 9 nucleotides matching TRBD1. Germline V gives CDR1 LNHDA, CDR2 SQIVND (reference sequence). Trimming at V came to 6 bases and at J to 4 bases, leaving 10 bases not matched to a gene. The CDR3 sequence is 16 residues long. Here the CDR3 reads CASSLQGAGVNQPQHF. The DNA for the CDR3 is TGTGCCAGTAGCTTACAGGGGGCCGGGGTAAATCAGCCCCAGCATTTT.

This clone showed up just once. V gene TRBV5-1 combines with J gene TRBJ2-7; TRBD1 aligns across 9 bases. Per the germline V gene, CDR1 is SGHRS and CDR2 is YFSETQ. The CDR3 is made up of 14 amino acids. Unmatched junction bases numbered 7, after V lost 4 bases and J lost 5 bases. The CDR3 bases are TGCGCCAGCAGCCAACCGGGACAGGGAAACGAGCAGTACTTC. Translated, it gives CASSQPGQGNEQYF.

The V gene is TRBV4-3, the J gene TRBJ2-7; the D gene is possibly TRBD1 (6 bases). The CDR3 contains 15 residues. The V gene lost 4 bases and the J gene lost 3 bases, with 16 bases spanning the gap. From germline, CDR1 is LGHNA and CDR2 YSLEER. The chain's CDR3 is CASSLRTASSYEQYF. In DNA, the CDR3 is TGCGCCAGCAGCCTGCGGACAGCCTCTAGCTACGAGCAGTACTTC.

The rearrangement links TRBV4-3 to TRBJ2-5; 7 bases are shared with TRBD2. The CDR3 is 16 amino acids. Germline loops: CDR1 LGHNA, CDR2 YSLEER. V shed 1 base and J 5 bases; nucleotides not matched to a gene: 10. The CDR3 DNA sequence: TGCGCCAGCAGCCAAGGGCTAGCGGTCAAGGGTGAGACCCAGTACTTC. Translated: CASSQGLAVKGETQYF.

The CDR3 nucleotides read TGTGCCAGCAGTTACTCGAGGGACAGGGGGGGAGAGACCCAGTACTTC. As protein: CASSYSRDRGGETQYF. The rearrangement joins TRBV6-5 to TRBJ2-5, with TRBD1 matching 11 bases. The germline CDR1 and CDR2 sequences are MNHEY and SVGAGI. Germline trimming cut 0 bases from V and 4 bases from J; bases unmatched to any gene: 4. The CDR3 loop spans 16 amino acids.

The V gene is TRBV9, the J gene TRBJ1-3; TRBD1 might be the D (5 bases). This CDR3 has 14 amino acids. Germline V gives CDR1 SGDLS, CDR2 YYNGEE. The germline V and J ends were trimmed by 0 bases and 4 bases, with 8 bases remaining between them. The CDR3 protein is CASSVAGSGNTIYF. CDR3 DNA sequence: TGTGCCAGCAGCGTAGCAGGGTCCGGAAACACCATATATTTT. The full variable domain, with the rest looked up from reference TRBV9 and TRBJ1-3, is DSGVTQTPKHLITATGQRVTLRCSPRSGDLSVYWYQQSLDQGLQFLIQYYNGEERAKGNILERFSAQQFPDLHSELNLSSLELGDSALYFCASSVAGSGNTIYFGEGSWLTVV.

The chain has TRBV6-5 and TRBJ1-5; 8 positions agree with TRBD1. The CDR3 runs 14 residues. The germline V gene has CDR1 MNHEY and CDR2 SVGAGI. V was pared by 6 bases and J by 4 bases, with 5 bases of the junction left unmatched. The CDR3 DNA reads TGTGCCAGCAGCACTACAGGGGGAAATCAGCCCCAGCATTTT. Translating it yields CASSTTGGNQPQHF.

The chain employs TRBV2 and TRBJ2-7; 11 bases match TRBD2. With V trimmed by 3 bases and J by 2 bases, 9 bases remained unmatched. The germline CDR1 and CDR2 sequences are SNHLY and FYNNEI. This CDR3 is 17 amino acids long. The CDR3 spells CASSDEIAGGVTYEQYF. DNA for the CDR3: TGTGCCAGCAGTGACGAAATAGCGGGAGGGGTTACCTACGAGCAGTACTTC.

The rearrangement links TRBV24-1 to TRBJ2-1, with 9 bases fitting TRBD2. The germline V gene encodes CDR1 KGHDR and CDR2 SFDVKD. There are 16 residues in the CDR3. Unmatched junction bases numbered 7, after V lost 1 base and J lost 7 bases. CDR3 nucleotides: TGTGCCACCAGTGATTTCCCAGCGGGGGGTTCTAATGAGCAGTTCTTC. This gives the protein CATSDFPAGGSNEQFF.

By proportion, this clone is medium-sized. The chain is built from TRBV19 and TRBJ1-2; 7 nucleotides line up with TRBD1. V shed 3 bases and J 2 bases; nucleotides not matched to a gene: 6. The CDR3 is 15 amino acids. CDR1 is LNHDA, CDR2 SQIVND, per germline (reference sequence). The CDR3 region has the DNA TGTGCCAGTAGTATGACCGCGGGACAGAACTATGGCTACACCTTC. It yields the protein CASSMTAGQNYGYTF.

The chain couples TRBV5-6 to TRBJ2-7; a weak D match, TRBD1 (6 bases). In germline, CDR1 is SGHDT, CDR2 YYEEEE. The CDR3 has 15 residues. The V gene lost 7 bases and the J gene lost 2 bases, with 19 bases spanning the gap. For the CDR3, the DNA is TGTGCCAGCGTTCCACGGGCAGGGGACCCCTACGAGCAGTACTTC. Its translation is CASVPRAGDPYEQYF.

The gene calls are TRBV7-8 and TRBJ2-7, with TRBD1 matching over 10 bases. Germline CDR1 SGHVS, CDR2 FQNEAQ. The CDR3 covers 16 residues. Losses at the gene ends were 4 bases for V and 0 bases for J; bases not matched to a gene: 6. DNA of the CDR3: TGTGCCAGCAGCTCTTACGGGACAGGGGCCTCCTACGAGCAGTACTTC. Protein product: CASSSYGTGASYEQYF.

Worth noting for this clone: The sample carries other DNA sequences with the same CDR3. J is TRBJ1-1 and V is TRBV28; D not certain. Germline CDR1 MDHEN, CDR2 SYDVKM. The V end lost 7 bases, the J end lost 4 bases, and 7 bases lay between the germline ends. The CDR3 is 11 amino acids. CDR3 DNA sequence: TGTGCCAGCACCCTAGGCACTGAAGCTTTCTTT. Protein sequence: CASTLGTEAFF. The full variable domain, with the rest looked up from reference TRBV28 and TRBJ1-1, is DVKVTQSSRYLVKRTGEKVFLECVQDMDHENMFWYRQDPGLGLRLIYFSYDVKMKEKGDIPEGYSVSREKKERFSLILESASTNQTSMYLCASTLGTEAFFGQGTRLTVV.

This rearrangement joins TRBV7-9 to TRBJ2-7; D not certain. The ends were cut back, 4 bases at V and 4 bases at J, with 11 bases in the middle. This CDR3 is 13 amino acids long. Germline CDR1 reads SEHNR; CDR2 reads FQNEAQ (reference sequence). CDR3 coding DNA: TGTGCCAGCAGCTCCTTGCATTATTACGAGCAGTACTTC. Its protein is CASSSLHYYEQYF.

This clone was detected once. The rearrangement joins TRBV14 to TRBJ2-7; TRBD1 matches at 12 bases. CDR3 length: 15 residues. Germline trimming cut 2 bases from V and 6 bases from J; bases unmatched to any gene: 5. Per germline, CDR1 SGHDN and CDR2 FVKESK. The CDR3: CASSQWDRGLGEQYF. The CDR3 DNA reads as TGTGCCAGCAGCCAATGGGACAGGGGGCTAGGCGAGCAGTACTTC.